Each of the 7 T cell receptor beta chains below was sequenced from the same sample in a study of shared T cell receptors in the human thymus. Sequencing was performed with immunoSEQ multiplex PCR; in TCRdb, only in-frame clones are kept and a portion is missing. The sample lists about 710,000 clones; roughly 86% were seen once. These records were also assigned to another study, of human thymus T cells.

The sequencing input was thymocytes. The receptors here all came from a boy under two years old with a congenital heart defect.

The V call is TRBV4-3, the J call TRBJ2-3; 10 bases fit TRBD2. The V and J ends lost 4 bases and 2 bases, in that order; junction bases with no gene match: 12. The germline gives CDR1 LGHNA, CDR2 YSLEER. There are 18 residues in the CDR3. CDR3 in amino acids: CASSPLLLAGPFTDTQYF. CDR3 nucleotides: TGCGCCAGCAGCCCGCTACTACTAGCGGGGCCCTTCACAGATACGCAGTATTTT.

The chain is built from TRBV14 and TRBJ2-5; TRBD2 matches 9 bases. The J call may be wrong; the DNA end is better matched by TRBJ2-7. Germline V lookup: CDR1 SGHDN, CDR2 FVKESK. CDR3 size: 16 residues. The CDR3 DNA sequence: TGTGCCAGCAGCCAAAACCTCCTAGCGGGGCCATACGAGCAGTACTTC. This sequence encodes CASSQNLLAGPYEQYF.

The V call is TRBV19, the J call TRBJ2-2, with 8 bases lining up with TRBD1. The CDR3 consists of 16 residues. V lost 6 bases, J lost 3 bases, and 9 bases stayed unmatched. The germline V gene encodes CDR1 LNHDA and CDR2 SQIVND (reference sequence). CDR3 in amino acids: CASSASGQDYTGELFF. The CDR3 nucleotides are TGTGCCAGTAGCGCTTCGGGACAGGACTACACCGGGGAGCTGTTTTTT.

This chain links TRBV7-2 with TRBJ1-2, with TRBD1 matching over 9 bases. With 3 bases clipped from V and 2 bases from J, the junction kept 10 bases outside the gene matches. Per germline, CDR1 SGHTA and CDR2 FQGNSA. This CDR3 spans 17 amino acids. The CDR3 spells CASSFLGTGNSNYGYTF. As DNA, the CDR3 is TGTGCCAGCAGCTTCCTCGGGACAGGGAATTCAAACTATGGCTACACCTTC.

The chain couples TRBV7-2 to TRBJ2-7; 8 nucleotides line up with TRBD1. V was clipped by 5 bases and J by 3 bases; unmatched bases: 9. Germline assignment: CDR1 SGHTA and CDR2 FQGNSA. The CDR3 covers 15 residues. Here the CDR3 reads CASSPPTDRDYEQYF. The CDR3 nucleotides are TGTGCCAGCAGCCCACCGACGGACAGGGACTACGAGCAGTACTTC.

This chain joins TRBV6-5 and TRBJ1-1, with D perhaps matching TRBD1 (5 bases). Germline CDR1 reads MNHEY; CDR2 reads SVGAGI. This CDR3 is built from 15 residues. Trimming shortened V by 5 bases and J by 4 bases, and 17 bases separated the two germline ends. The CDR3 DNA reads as TGTGCCAGCAGTGGACCCGGGACTCATACCACTGAAGCTTTCTTT. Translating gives CASSGPGTHTTEAFF.

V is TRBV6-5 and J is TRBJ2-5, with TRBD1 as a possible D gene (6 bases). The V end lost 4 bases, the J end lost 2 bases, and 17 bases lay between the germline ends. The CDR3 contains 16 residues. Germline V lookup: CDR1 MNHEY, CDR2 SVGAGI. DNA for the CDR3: TGTGCCAGCAGTTTAATCACAAACACAGGGCAAGAGACCCAGTACTTC. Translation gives CASSLITNTGQETQYF.